The clone carrying this T cell receptor (beta chain) was counted at least ten times. Antigen: not known. Synthesis of cDNA was carried out by template-switch 5'RACE. The reaction used 10-nucleotide random UMIs. A single run covered 15-18 subjects with over 200 million TCR-beta sequences. One entry per CDR3 protein results from TCRdb running MiXCR on the 5' RACE reads. This table holds 95,000 to 150,000 distinct CDR3 sequences, about 3.2% found once. Germline CDR1 SGHDT, CDR2 YYEEEE. The CDR3 consists of 16 residues. V shed 0 bases and J 4 bases; nucleotides not matched to a gene: 7. This record belongs to a study of neurological immune-mediated disorders. General study findings and limits: Whereas HTLV-1-associated myelopathy showed the most TCR clonal expansion, multiple sclerosis showed the least, with levels below those of healthy controls. No expanded-clone CDR3 amino acid sequence recurred across subjects, suggesting private TCR-beta repertoires.

The V gene is TRBV5-6, the J gene TRBJ2-5; 9 bases map to TRBD1. The sample consisted of PBMCs. The receptor's source is a woman younger than 45 with multiple sclerosis. CDR3 in amino acids: CASSLDRGLLGETQYF. In nucleotides, the CDR3 is TGTGCCAGCAGCTTGGACAGGGGGCTTCTAGGAGAGACCCAGTACTTC. Full variable domain (missing parts from reference TRBV5-6 and TRBJ2-5): DAGVTQSPTHLIKTRGQQVTLRCSPKSGHDTVSWYQQALGQGPQFIFQYYEEEERQRGNFPDRFSGHQFPNYSSELNVNALLLGDSALYLCASSLDRGLLGETQYFGPGTRLLVL.